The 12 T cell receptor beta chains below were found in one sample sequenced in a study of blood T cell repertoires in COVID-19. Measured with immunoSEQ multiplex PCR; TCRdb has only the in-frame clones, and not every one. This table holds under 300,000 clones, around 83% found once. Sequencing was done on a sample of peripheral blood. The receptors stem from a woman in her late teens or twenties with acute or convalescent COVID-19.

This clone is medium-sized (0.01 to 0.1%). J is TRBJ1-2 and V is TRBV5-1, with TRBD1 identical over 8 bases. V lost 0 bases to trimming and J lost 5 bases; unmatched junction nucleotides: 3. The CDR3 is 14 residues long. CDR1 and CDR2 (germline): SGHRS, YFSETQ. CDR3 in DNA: TGCGCCAGCAGCTTGGCAGGGGGCGAATATGGCTACACCTTC. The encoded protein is CASSLAGGEYGYTF. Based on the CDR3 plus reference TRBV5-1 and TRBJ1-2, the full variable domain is KAGVTQTPRYLIKTRGQQVTLSCSPISGHRSVSWYQQTPGQGLQFLFEYFSETQRNKGNFPGRFSGRQFSNSRSEMNVSTLELGDSALYLCASSLAGGEYGYTFGSGTRLTVV.

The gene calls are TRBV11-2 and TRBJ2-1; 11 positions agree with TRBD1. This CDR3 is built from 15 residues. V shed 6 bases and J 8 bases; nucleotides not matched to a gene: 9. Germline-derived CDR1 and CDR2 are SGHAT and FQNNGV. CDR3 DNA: TGTGCCAGCAGTCTAGGGGACAGGGGGTATTATGAGCAGTTCTTC. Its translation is CASSLGDRGYYEQFF.

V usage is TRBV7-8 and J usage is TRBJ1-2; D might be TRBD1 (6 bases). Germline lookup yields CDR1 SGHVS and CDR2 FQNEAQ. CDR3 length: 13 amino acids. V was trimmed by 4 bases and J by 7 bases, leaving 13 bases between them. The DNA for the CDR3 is TGTGCCAGCAGCTCCTACAGGGTGGCTGGCTACACCTTC. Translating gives CASSSYRVAGYTF.

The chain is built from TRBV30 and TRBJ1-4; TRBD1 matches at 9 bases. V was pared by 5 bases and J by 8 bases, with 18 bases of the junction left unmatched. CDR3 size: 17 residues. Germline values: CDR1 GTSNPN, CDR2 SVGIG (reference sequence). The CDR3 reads CAWSLEGIGTGREKLFF. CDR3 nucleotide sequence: TGTGCCTGGTCTCTTGAGGGAATCGGGACAGGGAGAGAAAAACTGTTTTTT.

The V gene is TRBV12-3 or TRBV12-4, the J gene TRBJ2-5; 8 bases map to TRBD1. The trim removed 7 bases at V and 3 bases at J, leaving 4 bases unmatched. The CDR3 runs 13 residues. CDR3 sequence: CASTRQGKETQYF. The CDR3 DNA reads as TGTGCCAGCACCCGACAGGGGAAAGAGACCCAGTACTTC.

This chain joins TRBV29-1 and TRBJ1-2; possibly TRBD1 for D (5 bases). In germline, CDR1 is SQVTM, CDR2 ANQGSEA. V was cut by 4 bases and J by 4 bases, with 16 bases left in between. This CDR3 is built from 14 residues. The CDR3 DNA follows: TGCAGCGTTGTTGGGGCCCAGGGTAGCTATGGCTACACCTTC. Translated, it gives CSVVGAQGSYGYTF.

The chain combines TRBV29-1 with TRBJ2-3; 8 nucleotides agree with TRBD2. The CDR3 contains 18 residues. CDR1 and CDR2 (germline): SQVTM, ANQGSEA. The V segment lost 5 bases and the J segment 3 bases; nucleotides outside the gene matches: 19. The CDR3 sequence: CSVKTNWGSGSRTDTQYF. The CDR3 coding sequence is TGCAGCGTTAAAACCAACTGGGGAAGCGGGAGTAGAACAGATACGCAGTATTTT.

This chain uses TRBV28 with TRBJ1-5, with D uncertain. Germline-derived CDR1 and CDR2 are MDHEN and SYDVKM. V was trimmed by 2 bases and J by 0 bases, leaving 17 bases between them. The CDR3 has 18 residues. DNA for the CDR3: TGTGCCAGCAGTTTAAGGCGACTGATCATTTATAGCAATCAGCCCCAGCATTTT. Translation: CASSLRRLIIYSNQPQHF.

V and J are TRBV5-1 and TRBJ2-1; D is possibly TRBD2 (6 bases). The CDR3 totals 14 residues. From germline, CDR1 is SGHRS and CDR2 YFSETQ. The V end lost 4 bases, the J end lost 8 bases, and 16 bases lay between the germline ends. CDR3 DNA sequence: TGCGCCAGCAGCCCCGGGACTCCAGGCGATGAGCAGTTCTTC. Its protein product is CASSPGTPGDEQFF.

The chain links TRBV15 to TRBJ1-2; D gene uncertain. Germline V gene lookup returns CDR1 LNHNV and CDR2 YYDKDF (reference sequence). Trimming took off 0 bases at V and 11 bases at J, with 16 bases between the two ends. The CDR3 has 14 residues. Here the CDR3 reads CATSRDLGIGEYTF. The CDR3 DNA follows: TGTGCCACCAGCAGAGATTTGGGAATTGGGGAGTACACCTTC.

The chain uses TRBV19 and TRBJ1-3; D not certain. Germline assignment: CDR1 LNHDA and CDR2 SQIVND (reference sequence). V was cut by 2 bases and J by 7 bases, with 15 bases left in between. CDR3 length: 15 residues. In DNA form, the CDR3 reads TGTGCCAGTAGTATATCAGGTGGGGAGGCGAACACCATATATTTT. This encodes CASSISGGEANTIYF.

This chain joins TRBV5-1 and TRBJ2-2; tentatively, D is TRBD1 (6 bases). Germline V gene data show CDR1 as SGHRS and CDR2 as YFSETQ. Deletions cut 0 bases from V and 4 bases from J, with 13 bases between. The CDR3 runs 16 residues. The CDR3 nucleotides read TGCGCCAGCAGCTTGGAACAGGGCGGAGGCACCGGGGAGCTGTTTTTT. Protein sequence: CASSLEQGGGTGELFF.